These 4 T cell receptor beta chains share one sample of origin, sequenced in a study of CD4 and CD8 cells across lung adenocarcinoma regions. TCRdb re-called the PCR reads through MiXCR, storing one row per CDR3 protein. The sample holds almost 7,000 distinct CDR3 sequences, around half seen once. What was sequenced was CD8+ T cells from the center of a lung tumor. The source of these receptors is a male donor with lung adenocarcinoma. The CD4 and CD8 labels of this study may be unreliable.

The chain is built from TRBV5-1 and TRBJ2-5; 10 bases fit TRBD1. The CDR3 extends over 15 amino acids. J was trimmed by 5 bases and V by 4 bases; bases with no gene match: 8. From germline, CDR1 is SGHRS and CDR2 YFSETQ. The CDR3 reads CASSIGTGDGETQYF. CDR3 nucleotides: TGCGCCAGCAGCATAGGGACAGGGGATGGGGAGACCCAGTACTTC.

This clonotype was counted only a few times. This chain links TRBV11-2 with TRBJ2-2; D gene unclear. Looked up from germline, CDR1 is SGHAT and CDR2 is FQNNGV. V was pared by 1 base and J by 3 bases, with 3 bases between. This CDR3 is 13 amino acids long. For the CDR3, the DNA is TGTGCCAGCAGCTTAGGGGACACCGGGGAGCTGTTTTTT. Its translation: CASSLGDTGELFF.

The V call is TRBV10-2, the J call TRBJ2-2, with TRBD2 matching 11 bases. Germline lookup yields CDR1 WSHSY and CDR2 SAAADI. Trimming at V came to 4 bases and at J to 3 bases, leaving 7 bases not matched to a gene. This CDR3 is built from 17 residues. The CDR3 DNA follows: TGCGCCAGCAGTGTCACTAGCGGGAGTCGATACACCGGGGAGCTGTTTTTT. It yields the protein CASSVTSGSRYTGELFF.

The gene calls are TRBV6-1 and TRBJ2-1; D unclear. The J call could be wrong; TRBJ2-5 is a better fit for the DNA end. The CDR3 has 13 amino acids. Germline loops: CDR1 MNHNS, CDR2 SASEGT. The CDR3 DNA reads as TGTGCCAGCAGTGAAAGGCAACAAGAGACCCAGTACTTC. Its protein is CASSERQQETQYF.